These T cell receptor beta chains were read from a single sample in a study of cytomegalovirus exposure and HLA in healthy donors. Only in-frame clones appear in the TCRdb table, and some are missing; sequencing was by immunoSEQ multiplex PCR. Here the sample spans around 200,000 clones, just under 85% being singletons. Material: PBMCs. These receptors were obtained from a woman aged 40 to 50 in good health and CMV-seronegative. Both conserved end residues are trimmed from each CDR3. Each record gives: V gene, J gene, clone size, CDR3 protein. Size tells how often a clone was seen (once, few, many) or the class of an expanded clone, and some rows leave it out.

v_gene: TRBV5-1; j_gene: TRBJ2-1; abundance: .; CDR3aa: ATAVKGNNEQF
v_gene: TRBV19; j_gene: TRBJ1-5; abundance: .; CDR3aa: ASSISGGNQPQH
v_gene: TRBV5-6; j_gene: TRBJ2-7; abundance: once; CDR3aa: ASSLGQGSYYEQY
v_gene: TRBV28; j_gene: TRBJ1-6; abundance: .; CDR3aa: ASSLRGGVGSPLH
v_gene: TRBV28; j_gene: TRBJ1-2; abundance: .; CDR3aa: ASSLSGGVDYGYT
v_gene: TRBV30; j_gene: TRBJ1-3; abundance: .; CDR3aa: AWSLSSSGNTIY
v_gene: TRBV6-1; j_gene: TRBJ1-5; abundance: .; CDR3aa: ASSERSVQGQPQH
v_gene: TRBV5-1; j_gene: TRBJ1-1; abundance: once; CDR3aa: ASSSGVTQRRTEAF
v_gene: TRBV11-3; j_gene: TRBJ2-7; abundance: .; CDR3aa: ASSLAQGGVWPYEQY
v_gene: TRBV7-3; j_gene: TRBJ1-1; abundance: few; CDR3aa: ASSSTGVGTEAF
v_gene: TRBV6-4; j_gene: TRBJ2-7; abundance: few; CDR3aa: ASSRCPTGYEQY
v_gene: TRBV6-4; j_gene: TRBJ1-5; abundance: once; CDR3aa: ASSPEGAELNQPQH
v_gene: TRBV19; j_gene: TRBJ1-5; abundance: few; CDR3aa: ASSIVPPEPQH
v_gene: TRBV15; j_gene: TRBJ2-2; abundance: .; CDR3aa: ATSRYGTREDGELF
v_gene: TRBV7-6; j_gene: TRBJ1-1; abundance: .; CDR3aa: ASSLRQGGTEAF
v_gene: TRBV6-6; j_gene: TRBJ1-2; abundance: .; CDR3aa: ASSYTPDINYGYT
v_gene: TRBV7-2; j_gene: TRBJ2-7; abundance: .; CDR3aa: ASSPYGGSSYEQY
v_gene: TRBV7-2; j_gene: TRBJ2-2; abundance: .; CDR3aa: ASSLMEAGELF
v_gene: TRBV6-6; j_gene: TRBJ1-2; abundance: .; CDR3aa: ASSRDRVLGYT
v_gene: TRBV25-1; j_gene: TRBJ2-7; abundance: .; CDR3aa: ASSEFSSSSQGDEQY